The clone carrying this T cell receptor (beta chain) has a count of ten or more. Antigen: not known. The junction departs from the called germline gene at one end, perhaps through a read error. The sequenced template was RNA, covering the TCR beta CDR3 region. The workflow started with a first-round RT-PCR run with HTBI primers and then moved on to a second-round multiplex PCR. In TCRdb, the multiplex PCR reads were re-called with MiXCR into one record per CDR3 protein. The sample holds 300,000 to 400,000 distinct CDR3 sequences; roughly 17% are singletons and the top ten take roughly 2.3%. This entry comes from a study of Graves' ophthalmopathy and Graves' hyperthyroidism. Findings and caveats of the study: Blood also carried most expanded thyroid clonotypes exceeding 0.001 frequency. In predicting ophthalmopathy progression, the model reached around 66% sensitivity and 72.22% specificity.

The authors isolated PBMCs from 8 to 10 ml of fresh peripheral blood. The CDR3 length is 11 residues. Per germline, CDR1 SQVTM and CDR2 ANQGSEA. Sample: peripheral blood. The TCR was taken from an adult woman with stable Graves' hyperthyroidism. The rearrangement joins TRBV29-1 to TRBJ2-7, with D possibly matching TRBD2 (5 bases). Written as DNA, the CDR3 is TGCAGCGTTGAAGCCGAGGGCAGGACTTGCTTC. Translating gives CSVEAEGRTCF.